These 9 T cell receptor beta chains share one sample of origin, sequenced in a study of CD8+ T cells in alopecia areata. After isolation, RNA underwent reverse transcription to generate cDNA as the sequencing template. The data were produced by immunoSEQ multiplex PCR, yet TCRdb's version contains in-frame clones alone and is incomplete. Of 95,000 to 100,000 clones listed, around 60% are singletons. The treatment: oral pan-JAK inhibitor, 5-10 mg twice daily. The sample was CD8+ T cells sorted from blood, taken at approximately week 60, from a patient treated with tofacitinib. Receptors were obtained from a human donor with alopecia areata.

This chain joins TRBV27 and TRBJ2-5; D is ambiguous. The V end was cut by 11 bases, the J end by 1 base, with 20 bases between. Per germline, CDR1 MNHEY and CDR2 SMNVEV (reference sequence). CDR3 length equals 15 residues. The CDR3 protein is CAQRQDRRFQETQYF. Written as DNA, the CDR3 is TGTGCCCAGCGCCAGGACCGTCGATTCCAAGAGACCCAGTACTTC.

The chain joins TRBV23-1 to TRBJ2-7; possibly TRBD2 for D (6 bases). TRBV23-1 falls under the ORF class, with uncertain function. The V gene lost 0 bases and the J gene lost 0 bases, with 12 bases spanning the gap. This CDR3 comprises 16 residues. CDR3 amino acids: CASSQSWGGDSYEQYF. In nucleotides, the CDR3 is TGCGCCAGCAGTCAATCGTGGGGCGGGGACTCCTACGAGCAGTACTTC.

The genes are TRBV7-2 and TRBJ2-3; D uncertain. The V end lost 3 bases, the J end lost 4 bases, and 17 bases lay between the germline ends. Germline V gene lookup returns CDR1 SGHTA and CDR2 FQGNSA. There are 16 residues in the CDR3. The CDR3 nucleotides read TGTGCCAGCAGCTTTCTCGAGGCTAGATTAGCAGATACGCAGTATTTT. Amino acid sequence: CASSFLEARLADTQYF.

CDR3 amino acids: CASSDHRGTGELFF. The CDR3 DNA is TGTGCCAGCAGTGATCACAGGGGGACCGGGGAGCTGTTTTTT. J is TRBJ2-2 and V is TRBV2; TRBD1 matches 8 bases. This CDR3 has 14 residues. V lost 3 bases to trimming and J lost 5 bases; unmatched junction nucleotides: 2. Germline-derived CDR1 and CDR2 are SNHLY and FYNNEI.

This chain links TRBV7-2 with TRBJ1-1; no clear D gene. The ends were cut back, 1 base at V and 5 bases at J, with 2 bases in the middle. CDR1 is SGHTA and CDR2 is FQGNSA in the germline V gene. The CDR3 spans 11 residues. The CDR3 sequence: CASSLGTEAFF. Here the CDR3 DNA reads TGTGCCAGCAGCTTAGGTACTGAAGCTTTCTTT.

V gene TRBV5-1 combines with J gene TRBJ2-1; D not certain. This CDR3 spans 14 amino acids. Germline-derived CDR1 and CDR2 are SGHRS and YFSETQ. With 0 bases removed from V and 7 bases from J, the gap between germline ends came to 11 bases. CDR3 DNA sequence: TGCGCCAGCAGCTTGGCCTCGGAGTTTAATGAGCAGTTCTTC. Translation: CASSLASEFNEQFF.

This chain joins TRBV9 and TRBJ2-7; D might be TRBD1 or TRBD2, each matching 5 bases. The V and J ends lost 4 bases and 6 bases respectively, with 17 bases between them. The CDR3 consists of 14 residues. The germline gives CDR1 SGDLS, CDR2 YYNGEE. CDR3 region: CASSFRDGYSEQYF. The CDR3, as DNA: TGTGCCAGCAGCTTTCGGGACGGGTACTCCGAGCAGTACTTC. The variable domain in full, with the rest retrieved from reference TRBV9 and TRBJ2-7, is DSGVTQTPKHLITATGQRVTLRCSPRSGDLSVYWYQQSLDQGLQFLIQYYNGEERAKGNILERFSAQQFPDLHSELNLSSLELGDSALYFCASSFRDGYSEQYFGPGTRLTVT.

The CDR3 protein is CASSLGLRGNEQFF. The CDR3 nucleotides are TGTGCCAGCAGCTTAGGCCTCCGGGGCAATGAGCAGTTCTTC. V gene TRBV13 combines with J gene TRBJ2-1, with D perhaps matching TRBD2 (5 bases). V was shortened by 0 bases and J by 6 bases, with 9 bases between the two germline ends. The germline CDR1 and CDR2 sequences are PRHDT and FYEKMQ (reference sequence). CDR3 size: 14 residues.

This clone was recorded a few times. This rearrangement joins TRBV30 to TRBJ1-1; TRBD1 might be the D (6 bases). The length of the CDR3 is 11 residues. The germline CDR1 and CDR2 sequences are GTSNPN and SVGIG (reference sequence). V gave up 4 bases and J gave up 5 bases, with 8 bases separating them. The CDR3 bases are TGTGCCTGGACGCAGGGGACTGAAGCTTTCTTT. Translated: CAWTQGTEAFF.